These 2 T cell receptor beta chains came from one sample sequenced in a study of T cells in Graves' hyperthyroidism and ophthalmopathy. Amplified TCR beta CDR3 regions derived from RNA transcripts. The HTBI primer set served for first-round RT-PCR of the TCR CDR3. MiXCR, applied by TCRdb to the multiplex PCR reads, yields one record per CDR3 protein. This repertoire shows nearly 600,000 distinct CDR3 sequences, about 15% found once; its top ten account for less than 6%. Sequencing input: blood. These receptors came from a woman younger than 45 with Graves' hyperthyroidism that later progressed to Graves' ophthalmopathy.

This clonotype was picked up a small number of times. The chain couples TRBV7-2 to TRBJ2-1; the D gene is possibly TRBD2 (6 bases). The CDR3 loop spans 14 amino acids. V lost 5 bases and J 6 bases, leaving 14 bases between the germline ends. The germline gives CDR1 SGHTA, CDR2 FQGNSA. CDR3 sequence: CASSPRVTSNEQFF. Written as DNA, the CDR3 is TGTGCCAGCAGCCCCCGAGTGACTAGCAATGAGCAGTTCTTC.

This clonotype occurred many times. The CDR3 is CASSPGAEGNTEAFF. The CDR3 DNA reads as TGTGCCAGCTCACCAGGGGCCGAGGGTAACACTGAAGCTTTCTTT. The chain is built from TRBV18 and TRBJ1-1; D perhaps matches TRBD1 (5 bases). The CDR3 is 15 residues long. V was trimmed by 2 bases and J by 2 bases, leaving 12 bases between them. Germline V CDR1 and CDR2: KGHSH, LQKENI.